The source of this TCR beta chain is a study of blood T cell repertoires in COVID-19. Study details: Samples of COVID-19 (acute and convalescent) were obtained from the United States, Italy and Spain. PBMCs, B-cell-depleted T cells, or T cells were the source of the cDNA or gDNA that made up the material.

Germline values: CDR1 LGHNA, CDR2 YNFKEQ. This CDR3 has 15 amino acids. V was pared by 6 bases and J by 1 base, with 13 bases between. In the authors' workflow: Counts of nucleated cells, estimated from reference gene primer amplification, were obtained. Sequenced by immunoSEQ multiplex PCR; TCRdb stores in-frame clones only, minus some. V, J and clone size were drawn from that table, and D and trimming were deduced from the DNA. The table includes about 100,000 clones, around 90% detected once. The source material was peripheral blood. The clonotype comes from a woman aged 60-70 years with acute or convalescent COVID-19. The chain combines TRBV4-2 with TRBJ1-5; weak D call: TRBD1 (5 bases). The CDR3 here is CASSYGDLSNQPQHF. As DNA, the CDR3 is TGTGCCAGCAGTTACGGGGACTTAAGCAATCAGCCCCAGCATTTT.